This TCR beta chain appears in the sequencing data of a study of cytomegalovirus exposure and HLA in healthy donors. In the PCR, 60 Vbeta and 13 Jbeta primers were used. The protocol was immunoSEQ multiplex PCR, while the TCRdb copy is restricted to in-frame clones and leaves out a portion. The table records about 100,000 clones, about 80% of them present only once. Donors had nominal health at sampling but likely had unrecorded immune exposures. With 2 bases removed from V and 1 base from J, the gap between germline ends came to 9 bases. This CDR3 comprises 15 residues. Germline CDR1 MNHNY, CDR2 SVGAGI (reference sequence). General study points: In a later analysis, V- and J-gene trimming of beta chains associated with a DCLRE1C missense variant, replicated independently. Reportedly, fewer N-insertions than the approximately 700-donor mean appeared in an Asian-associated ancestry cluster in a later analysis.

For this clone: Its cognate antigen is unknown.

V and J are TRBV6-6 and TRBJ1-5, with D unclear. This clonotype originated in a man between 40 and 49 years old in good health and CMV-seronegative. Input material: PBMCs. CDR3 sequence (DNA): TGTGCCAGCAGTTACAGGCAACAGAGCAATCAGCCCCAGCATTTT. It is translated as CASSYRQQSNQPQHF.